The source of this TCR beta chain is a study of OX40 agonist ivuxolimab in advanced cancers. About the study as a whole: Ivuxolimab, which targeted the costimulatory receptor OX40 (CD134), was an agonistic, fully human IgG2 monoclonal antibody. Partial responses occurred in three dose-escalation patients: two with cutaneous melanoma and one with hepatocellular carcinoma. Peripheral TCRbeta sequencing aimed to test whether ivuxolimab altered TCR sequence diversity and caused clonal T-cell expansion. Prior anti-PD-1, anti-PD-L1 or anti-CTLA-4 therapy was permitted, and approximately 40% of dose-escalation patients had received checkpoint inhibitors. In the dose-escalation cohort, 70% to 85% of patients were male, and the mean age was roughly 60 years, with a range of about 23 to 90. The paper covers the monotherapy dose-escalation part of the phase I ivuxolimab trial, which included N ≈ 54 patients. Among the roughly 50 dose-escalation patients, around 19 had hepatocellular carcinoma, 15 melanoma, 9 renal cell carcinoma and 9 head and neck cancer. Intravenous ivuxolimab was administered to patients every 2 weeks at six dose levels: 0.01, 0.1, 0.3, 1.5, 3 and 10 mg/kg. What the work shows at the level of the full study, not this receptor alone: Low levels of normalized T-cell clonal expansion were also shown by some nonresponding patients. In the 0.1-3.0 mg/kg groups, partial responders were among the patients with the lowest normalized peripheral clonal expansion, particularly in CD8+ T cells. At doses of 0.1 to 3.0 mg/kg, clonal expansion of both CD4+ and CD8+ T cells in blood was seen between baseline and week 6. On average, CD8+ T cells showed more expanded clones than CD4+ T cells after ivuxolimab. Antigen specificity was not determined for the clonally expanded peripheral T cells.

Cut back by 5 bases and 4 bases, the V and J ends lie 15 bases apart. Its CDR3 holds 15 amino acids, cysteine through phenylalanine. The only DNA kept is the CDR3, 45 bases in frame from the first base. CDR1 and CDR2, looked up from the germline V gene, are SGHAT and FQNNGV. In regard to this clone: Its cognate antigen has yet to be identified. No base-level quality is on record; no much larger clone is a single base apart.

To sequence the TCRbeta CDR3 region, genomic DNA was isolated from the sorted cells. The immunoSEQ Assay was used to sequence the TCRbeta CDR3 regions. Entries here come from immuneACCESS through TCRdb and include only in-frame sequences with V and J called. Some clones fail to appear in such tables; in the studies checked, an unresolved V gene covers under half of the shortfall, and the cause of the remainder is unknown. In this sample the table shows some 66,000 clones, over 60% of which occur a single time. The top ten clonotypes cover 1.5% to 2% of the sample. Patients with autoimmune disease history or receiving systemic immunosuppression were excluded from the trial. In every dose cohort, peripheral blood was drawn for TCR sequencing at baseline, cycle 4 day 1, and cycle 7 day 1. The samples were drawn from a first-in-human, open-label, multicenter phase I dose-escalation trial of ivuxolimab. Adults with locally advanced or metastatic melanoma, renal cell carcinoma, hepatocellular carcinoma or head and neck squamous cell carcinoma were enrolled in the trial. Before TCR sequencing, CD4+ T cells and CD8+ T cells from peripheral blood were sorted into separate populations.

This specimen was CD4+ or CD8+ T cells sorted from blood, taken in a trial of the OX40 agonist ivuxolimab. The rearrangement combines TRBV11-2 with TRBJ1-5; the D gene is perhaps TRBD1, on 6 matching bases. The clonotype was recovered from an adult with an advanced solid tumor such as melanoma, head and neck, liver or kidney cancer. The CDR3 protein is CASSPLGGQNQPQHF. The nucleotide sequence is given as TGTGCCAGCAGCCCCCTGGGGGGGCAGAATCAGCCCCAGCATTTT.